Listed below are T cell receptor beta chains from one sample, sequenced in a study of CD8+CD57+ T cells in acquired aplastic anemia. TCRdb called the reads again in MiXCR, with one record for every CDR3 protein. The data show approximately 120,000 distinct CDR3 sequences, approximately 40% seen once. The specimen was sorted CD4+, CD8+, or CD8+CD57+ T cells (not recorded which) from PBMCs. These receptors were taken from a human donor with aplastic anemia. Both conserved end residues are part of each CDR3. The D gene is left open where the match is weak. Clone size is given for some rows only: seen once, a few or many times, or a class if the clone is expanded.

>TRBD1|-|TRBV25-1|TRBJ2-6
CASMGQGNSGANVLTF
TGTGCCAGCATGGGACAGGGCAACTCTGGGGCCAACGTCCTGACTTTC
>TRBD1|few|TRBV5-6|TRBJ2-1
CASSPRGWNNEQFF
TGTGCCAGCAGCCCCAGGGGGTGGAACAATGAGCAGTTCTTC
>TRBD1|many|TRBV4-2|TRBJ1-1
CASSQGRTGSEAFF
TGTGCCAGCAGCCAAGGTCGGACAGGGTCTGAAGCTTTCTTT
>-|-|TRBV18|TRBJ1-1
CASSVSKNTEAFF
TGTGCCAGCTCAGTAAGCAAGAACACTGAAGCTTTCTTT
>-|-|TRBV7-8|TRBJ2-1
CASSVGGGRNEQFF
TGTGCCAGCAGCGTAGGGGGGGGCCGCAATGAGCAGTTCTTC
>-|many|TRBV19|TRBJ1-5
CASSIMGSGSNQPQHF
TGTGCCAGTAGTATTATGGGATCGGGGAGCAATCAGCCCCAGCATTTT
>TRBD2|once|TRBV29-1|TRBJ2-7
CSVEDHQRGDYEQYF
TGCAGCGTTGAAGATCATCAACGGGGGGACTACGAGCAGTACTTC
>TRBD1|-|TRBV29-1|TRBJ2-1
CSLHRGTGSYNEQFF
TGCAGCCTCCACCGGGGGACAGGATCCTACAATGAGCAGTTCTTC
>-|many|TRBV19|TRBJ1-1
CASKSGGGTEAFF
TGTGCCAGTAAATCTGGGGGGGGCACTGAAGCTTTCTTT
>-|many|TRBV7-8|TRBJ2-7
CASSLSDNYEQYF
TGTGCCAGCAGCTTAAGCGACAACTACGAGCAGTACTTC
>TRBD2|-|TRBV29-1|TRBJ2-7
CSVRSGISHEQYF
TGCAGCGTCCGTAGCGGGATCTCCCACGAGCAGTACTTC
>-|many|TRBV4-1|TRBJ2-7
CASSRDGVYEQYF
TGCGCCAGCAGCCGCGACGGAGTTTACGAGCAGTACTTC
>TRBD1|-|TRBV2|TRBJ1-6
CASSEKTGSSPLHF
TGTGCCAGCAGTGAGAAGACAGGGAGTTCACCCCTCCACTTT
>-|-|TRBV6-1|TRBJ1-2
CASTLVRGDYGYTF
TGTGCCAGCACCCTGGTCAGGGGTGACTATGGCTACACCTTC
>-|many|TRBV12-3/TRBV12-4|TRBJ2-3
CASSPRPGADTQYF
TGTGCCAGCAGTCCCCGTCCTGGGGCGGATACGCAGTATTTT
>-|few|TRBV4-2|TRBJ1-1
CASSPHWIASSLLVNTEAFF
TGTGCCAGCAGCCCCCACTGGATCGCGTCATCTCTATTGGTTAACACTGAAGCTTTCTTT
>-|many|TRBV19|TRBJ1-1
CASLLGTEAFF
TGTGCCAGCCTCCTTGGCACTGAAGCTTTCTTT
>-|once|TRBV20-1|TRBJ2-3
CSATGPGGLTDTQYF
TGCAGTGCTACTGGCCCGGGGGGCCTGACAGATACGCAGTATTTT
>-|many|TRBV14|TRBJ2-1
CASSSGGGLFYNEQFF
TGTGCCAGCAGCTCCGGCGGAGGACTTTTCTACAATGAGCAGTTCTTC
>-|-|TRBV27|TRBJ1-5
CASSLRAGYSQPQHF
TGTGCCAGCAGTTTACGGGCAGGGTATAGTCAGCCCCAGCATTTT
>-|many|TRBV10-3|TRBJ1-5
CTTGRGIINGQPQHF
TGTACAACAGGGCGGGGAATTATTAACGGTCAGCCCCAGCATTTT
>-|-|TRBV20-1|TRBJ2-1
CSGGGGSNEQFF
TGCAGCGGGGGAGGGGGTAGCAATGAGCAGTTCTTC
>-|-|TRBV29-1|TRBJ2-1
CSVGRGDSYNEQFF
TGCAGCGTTGGTAGGGGGGACTCCTACAATGAGCAGTTCTTC
>TRBD1|-|TRBV7-2|TRBJ2-5
CASRGTAKETQYF
TGTGCCAGCAGGGGGACAGCTAAAGAGACCCAGTACTTC
>-|few|TRBV19|TRBJ2-1
CASRRGSSYNEQFF
TGTGCCAGTAGACGAGGGAGCTCCTACAATGAGCAGTTCTTC
>-|medium-sized|TRBV19|TRBJ2-5
CATRRGETQYF
TGTGCCACCAGGAGGGGAGAGACCCAGTACTTC
>TRBD2|many|TRBV3-1|TRBJ2-5
CASSRLAGGRETQYF
TGTGCCAGCAGTAGACTAGCGGGGGGGCGAGAGACCCAGTACTTC
>TRBD1|-|TRBV2|TRBJ1-2
CASSRTGLGLGYTF
TGTGCCAGCAGTCGGACAGGGTTGGGGCTTGGCTACACCTTC
>-|many|TRBV4-1|TRBJ1-6
CASGEGGVSYNSPLHF
TGCGCCAGCGGGGAGGGTGGCGTCTCCTATAATTCACCCCTCCACTTT
>-|-|TRBV6-1|TRBJ1-5
CASSARQSNSNQPQHF
TGTGCCAGCAGTGCCCGACAGTCGAATAGCAATCAGCCCCAGCATTTT
>-|many|TRBV10-3|TRBJ1-2
CAISAGLLLVGYTF
TGTGCCATCAGTGCAGGTTTGCTACTCGTCGGCTACACCTTC
>TRBD1|-|TRBV6-2/TRBV6-3|TRBJ1-2
CASSQDRSHIYGYTF
TGTGCCAGCAGTCAGGACAGGAGCCACATCTATGGCTACACCTTC
>-|many|TRBV9|TRBJ1-5
CASSPREVNQPQHF
TGTGCCAGCAGCCCTCGTGAGGTTAACCAGCCCCAGCATTTT
>-|many|TRBV27|TRBJ1-6
CASATTENSPLHF
TGTGCCAGCGCAACGACGGAAAATTCACCCCTCCACTTT
>-|-|TRBV2|TRBJ1-5
CASNHYDQPQHF
TGTGCCAGCAATCACTATGACCAGCCCCAGCATTTT
>-|-|TRBV10-2|TRBJ2-7
CASEGGGRYEQYF
TGCGCCAGCGAAGGGGGGGGGCGTTACGAGCAGTACTTC
>-|many|TRBV3-1|TRBJ2-3
CASSQWEDTQYF
TGTGCCAGCAGCCAATGGGAAGATACGCAGTATTTT
>-|-|TRBV19|TRBJ1-1
CASSRRGPMNTEAFF
TGTGCCAGTAGTAGGCGGGGACCCATGAACACTGAAGCCTTCTTT
>-|many|TRBV10-2|TRBJ2-2
CASSLSSVGGELFF
TGCGCCAGCAGTTTATCTAGCGTAGGCGGGGAGCTGTTTTTT
>TRBD1|many|TRBV7-2|TRBJ1-2
CASTRWTGTNYGYTF
TGTGCCAGCACCCGGTGGACAGGGACTAACTATGGCTACACCTTC
>TRBD1|many|TRBV5-1|TRBJ2-3
CASSLDRGVTDTQYF
TGCGCCAGCAGCTTGGACAGGGGAGTTACAGATACGCAGTATTTT
>TRBD2|few|TRBV6-2/TRBV6-3|TRBJ2-7
CASSYPGLAGPYSYEQYF
TGTGCCAGCAGTTATCCGGGACTAGCGGGGCCATACTCCTACGAGCAGTACTTC
>-|many|TRBV3-1|TRBJ1-6
CASSQGAGNSPLHF
TGTGCCAGCAGCCAAGGCGCCGGAAATTCACCCCTCCACTTT
>TRBD1|-|TRBV14|TRBJ1-6
CASGRRDRLISYNSPLHF
TGTGCCAGCGGCCGCCGGGACAGGCTCATCTCCTATAATTCACCCCTCCACTTT
>-|-|TRBV20-1|TRBJ1-6
CSASLPGRGGTPLHF
TGCAGTGCTAGTCTTCCAGGGCGGGGAGGGACGCCCCTCCACTTT
>TRBD1|many|TRBV20-1|TRBJ2-3
CSASKRGREDTQYF
TGCAGTGCTAGCAAAAGGGGGCGCGAAGATACGCAGTATTTT
>-|-|TRBV24-1|TRBJ1-2
CATSEPGVPRYTF
TGTGCCACCAGTGAGCCAGGGGTCCCACGCTACACCTTC
>TRBD1|many|TRBV7-9|TRBJ1-2
CASSLVVGGYYGYTF
TGTGCCAGCAGCTTAGTGGTAGGGGGCTACTATGGCTACACCTTC
>-|-|TRBV10-3|TRBJ1-1
CAISESGSGEATEAFF
TGTGCCATCAGTGAGTCAGGGAGCGGGGAGGCCACTGAAGCTTTCTTT
>TRBD2|-|TRBV7-8|TRBJ2-5
CASSLAATSGGMGETQYF
TGTGCCAGCAGCTTAGCAGCGACTAGCGGGGGGATGGGAGAGACCCAGTACTTC
>-|-|TRBV20-1|TRBJ2-1
CSVRLAYNEQFF
TGCAGTGTTAGGCTAGCGTACAATGAGCAGTTCTTC
>TRBD1|many|TRBV6-4|TRBJ1-2
CASSRDRGNYGYTF
TGTGCCAGCAGCCGGGACAGGGGAAACTATGGCTACACCTTC
>-|-|TRBV19|TRBJ2-7
CASSIYSGSYEQYF
TGTGCCAGTAGTATTTACAGCGGCTCCTACGAGCAGTACTTC
>-|many|TRBV7-9|TRBJ2-5
CASSTNGGETQYF
TGTGCCAGCAGCACCAACGGCGGGGAGACCCAGTACTTC